The clone carrying this T cell receptor (beta chain) was recorded many times. The sample is drawn from a study of shared clonotypes between healthy human individuals. The CDR3 runs 15 residues. J lost 3 bases, V lost 2 bases, and 5 bases had no gene match. Germline CDR1 reads SGHTA; CDR2 reads FQGNSA. Using immunoSEQ multiplex PCR, the repertoire was profiled, and TCRdb retains in-frame clones only, with some absent. The sample includes just under 95,000 clones, over 60% of them seen just once. The specimen sequenced was memory CD8+ T cells sorted from blood. Regarding subset: CD45RO+ cells pooled with CCR7-negative TemRA cells. The sequence came from a young man in good health. The chain recombines TRBV7-2 with TRBJ2-7; 9 positions agree with TRBD2. The CDR3 protein is CASSLSGTSRYEQYF. In DNA, the CDR3 is TGTGCCAGCAGCTTATCCGGGACTAGCCGCTACGAGCAGTACTTC.